The sample holds a few counts of the clone carrying this T cell receptor beta chain. Its antigen is not identified. The CDR3 has 15 residues. Germline V CDR1 and CDR2: SGHRS, YFSETQ. V shed 4 bases, J shed 2 bases, and the junction held 6 bases outside the gene matches. This sample was included in a study of CD8 T cells in ankylosing spondylitis. Quantitative 5'-RACE with molecular barcodes generated TCR beta libraries. One entry per CDR3 protein, called by TCRdb with MiXCR from the 5' RACE reads. The profile shows 150,000 to 200,000 distinct CDR3 sequences, approximately 20% of them singletons. Study-wide results and limits: Ankylosing spondylitis blood appeared to carry a characteristic TCR beta motif of roughly eight highly homologous variants. Clones that were linked to disease were CD8+ and were relatively rare in peripheral blood.

Specimen: blood, either unsorted or a sorted T cell fraction (not recorded which). The clonotype was recovered from a male donor with ankylosing spondylitis or in good health (not recorded which). The chain is built from TRBV5-1 and TRBJ1-1; 9 bases are shared with TRBD1. CDR3 loop: CASSVGQGGNTEAFF. The CDR3 nucleotides read TGCGCCAGCAGCGTGGGACAGGGAGGAAACACTGAAGCTTTCTTT.